A single sample is the source of the 30 T cell receptor beta chains below, sequenced in a study of T cell repertoires in cytomegalovirus infection. TCRdb called the reads again in MiXCR, with one record for every CDR3 protein. The sample lists approximately 500,000 distinct CDR3 sequences; 11% were seen once. Sequenced: PBMCs. These receptors all stem from a human donor in good health (CMV status not recorded). Some clones in this sample may be carry-over from other donors' samples.

This clonotype has at least ten counts. The rearrangement links TRBV5-4 to TRBJ2-7; a weak D match, TRBD2 (6 bases). This CDR3 spans 16 amino acids. V shed 4 bases and J shed 3 bases, with 20 bases lying between them. Germline CDR1 is SGHNT and CDR2 is YYREEE (reference sequence). The CDR3 DNA sequence: TGTGCCAGCAGCCCCAATCCCGGAGGGGAGGACTACGAGCAGTACTTC. Translation gives CASSPNPGGEDYEQYF.

This chain uses TRBV14 with TRBJ2-1, with D perhaps matching TRBD1 (5 bases). The V end was cut by 4 bases, the J end by 7 bases, with 23 bases between. CDR3 length: 17 residues. Germline CDR1 reads SGHDN; CDR2 reads FVKESK. The CDR3 is CASSLRGPRPPGNEQFF. CDR3 DNA: TGTGCCAGCAGCCTTAGGGGCCCGAGGCCCCCAGGGAATGAGCAGTTCTTC.

V is TRBV3-1 and J is TRBJ1-2, with 11 bases matching TRBD1. The CDR3 has 15 amino acids. J gave up 7 bases and V 5 bases, and 9 bases lay outside the gene matches. CDR1 and CDR2 (germline): LGHDT, YNNKEL (reference sequence). The CDR3 spells CASSARTGGTGGYTF. The CDR3 DNA sequence: TGTGCCAGCAGCGCCCGGACAGGGGGCACGGGTGGCTACACCTTC.

This clonotype was counted only a few times. This rearrangement joins TRBV3-1 to TRBJ2-7, with D tentatively TRBD1 (5 bases). The CDR3 contains 14 residues. Between the trimmed V and J ends, which lost 0 bases and 5 bases, there was a span of 11 bases. Per germline, CDR1 LGHDT and CDR2 YNNKEL (reference sequence). The CDR3 loop is CASSQERGRNEQYF. As DNA, the CDR3 is TGTGCCAGCAGCCAAGAAAGGGGCAGGAACGAGCAGTACTTC.

This clonotype appeared many times. This rearrangement joins TRBV10-3 to TRBJ2-3, with a tentative D call TRBD1 (6 bases). CDR3 length: 15 residues. CDR1 is ENHRY, CDR2 SYGVKD, per germline. V was clipped by 7 bases and J by 6 bases, with 20 bases between them. The CDR3 bases are TGTGCCATCAAGGGGGTGGAAAATCGACGGGATACGCAGTATTTT. Its translation: CAIKGVENRRDTQYF.

V usage is TRBV2 and J usage is TRBJ2-1; the D gene could be TRBD1 or TRBD2 (6 bases each). Looked up from germline, CDR1 is SNHLY and CDR2 is FYNNEI. CDR3 size: 13 residues. The V end was cut by 7 bases, the J end by 9 bases, with 16 bases between. CDR3 sequence reads: CASKEGGDGEQFF. CDR3 in DNA: TGTGCCAGCAAAGAGGGGGGCGATGGTGAGCAGTTCTTC.

The genes are TRBV29-1 and TRBJ2-1; no reliable D call. V was cut by 3 bases and J by 1 base, with 10 bases left in between. Per germline, CDR1 SQVTM and CDR2 ANQGSEA. This CDR3 is 14 amino acids long. In DNA form, the CDR3 reads TGCAGCGTTGAGGTGGTTGGGTCCTACAATGAGCAGTTCTTC. It is translated as CSVEVVGSYNEQFF.

The chain carries TRBV27 and TRBJ1-2; unclear D gene. The CDR3 is 14 residues long. The germline V gene encodes CDR1 MNHEY and CDR2 SMNVEV (reference sequence). V lost 6 bases, J lost 6 bases, and 17 bases lay in between. In DNA, the CDR3 is TGTGCCAGCAGCCCCAGGCTGACCGTCGATGGCTACACCTTC. It is translated as CASSPRLTVDGYTF.

The V gene is TRBV14, the J gene TRBJ2-3; TRBD1 or TRBD2 may be the D gene (5 bases each). The V end was cut by 1 base, the J end by 6 bases, with 14 bases between. This CDR3 comprises 15 residues. Germline values: CDR1 SGHDN, CDR2 FVKESK. CDR3 amino acids: CASSQGSGRVDTQYF. In DNA, the CDR3 is TGTGCCAGCAGCCAAGGGTCGGGACGGGTGGATACGCAGTATTTT. Complete variable domain (other parts from reference TRBV14 and TRBJ2-3): EAGVTQFPSHSVIEKGQTVTLRCDPISGHDNLYWYRRVMGKEIKFLLHFVKESKQDESGMPNNRFLAERTGGTYSTLKVQPAELEDSGVYFCASSQGSGRVDTQYFGPGTRLTVL.

As concerns this clonotype: A single base separates this from a much larger clone, so it may be a read error. The genes are TRBV20-1 and TRBJ1-4; D uncertain. V lost 6 bases and J lost 7, with 21 bases in between. CDR3 length: 15 residues. Germline V gene sequence: CDR1 DFQATT, CDR2 SNEGSKA (reference sequence). The CDR3 spells CSAARVRAVSEKLFF. The CDR3 coding sequence is TGCAGTGCCGCCCGCGTTAGGGCGGTTAGTGAAAAACTGTTTTTT.

For this clonotype: One base away lies a much larger clone, so this may be a sequencing read error. The chain is built from TRBV19 and TRBJ1-6; tentative D call: TRBD1 (6 bases). Germline V CDR1 and CDR2: LNHDA, SQIVND (reference sequence). This CDR3 spans 14 amino acids. CDR3 nucleotide sequence: TGTGCCAGTAGTATATCGGGACATAATTCACCCCCCCACTTT. Amino acids: CASSISGHNSPPHF.

A remark on this clonotype: A read error is possible here, since a much larger clone lies one base away. DNA for the CDR3: TGCAGTGCTAGAGCGGGACAGGGACCAAACGAGCAGTACTTC. Its protein is CSARAGQGPNEQYF. The chain links TRBV20-1 to TRBJ2-7; 9 bases are shared with TRBD1. The CDR3 spans 14 residues. V shed 1 base, J shed 5 bases, and the junction held 6 bases outside the gene matches. CDR1 is DFQATT and CDR2 is SNEGSKA in the germline V gene (reference sequence).

The table lists this clonotype with a few counts. V and J are TRBV5-5 and TRBJ2-7; D might be TRBD1 (5 bases). The CDR3 has 13 residues. CDR1 is SGHKS and CDR2 is YYEKEE in the germline V gene (reference sequence). Trimming shortened V by 4 bases and J by 0 bases, and 8 bases separated the two germline ends. The CDR3 sequence: CASSRQFSYEQYF. The CDR3 region has the DNA TGTGCCAGCAGCCGACAGTTCTCCTACGAGCAGTACTTC.

This clonotype was seen only a few times. V and J are TRBV12-3 or TRBV12-4 and TRBJ1-2, with D perhaps TRBD1 (6 bases). The ends were cut back, 7 bases at V and 4 bases at J, with 16 bases in the middle. CDR3 length: 14 amino acids. The CDR3 loop reads CASISQGMGYGYTF. CDR3 sequence (DNA): TGTGCCAGCATCTCCCAGGGGATGGGCTATGGCTACACCTTC.

Many counts were recorded for this clonotype. The V call is TRBV30, the J call TRBJ1-1; TRBD1 matches 7 bases. The CDR3 totals 14 residues. V dropped 4 bases and J dropped 4; count of bases not matched to a gene: 9. Germline CDR1 is GTSNPN and CDR2 is SVGIG (reference sequence). The CDR3 here is CAWTRQGLGTEAFF. DNA for the CDR3: TGTGCCTGGACTCGACAGGGATTAGGCACTGAAGCTTTCTTT.

The rearrangement uses TRBV18 and TRBJ2-7; D possibly corresponds to TRBD2 (5 bases). The V gene lost 3 bases and the J gene lost 4 bases, with 16 bases spanning the gap. Germline CDR1 is KGHSH and CDR2 is LQKENI. There are 15 residues in the CDR3. The CDR3 region is CASSPGKDLEYEQYF. The DNA for the CDR3 is TGTGCCAGCTCACCCGGGAAGGACCTAGAGTACGAGCAGTACTTC.

This clonotype was detected ten times or more. The J gene is TRBJ1-1, the V gene TRBV10-3, with a tentative D call TRBD1 (6 bases). The CDR3 contains 12 residues. Trimming left V 7 bases short and J 3 bases short, with 9 bases between. CDR1 and CDR2 (germline): ENHRY, SYGVKD. CDR3 amino acids: CAITAGDTEAFF. In DNA, the CDR3 is TGTGCCATCACGGCAGGGGACACTGAAGCTTTCTTT.

The chain is built from TRBV20-1 and TRBJ2-1; 9 nucleotides agree with TRBD2. The CDR3 runs to 17 residues. The V gene's germline CDR1 is DFQATT and CDR2 SNEGSKA (reference sequence). With V trimmed by 1 base and J by 5 bases, 12 bases remained unmatched. CDR3 coding DNA: TGCAGTGCTAGAGTAGGCGGGGGGGCTGGACCCCACAATGAGCAGTTCTTC. It is translated as CSARVGGGAGPHNEQFF.

The chain joins TRBV24-1 to TRBJ1-5; no definite D call. CDR1 and CDR2 from the germline V gene are KGHDR and SFDVKD. With 0 bases removed from V and 9 bases from J, the gap between germline ends came to 8 bases. This CDR3 comprises 13 residues. In nucleotides, the CDR3 is TGTGCCACCAGTGATTTGCCTGATGGGCCCCAGCATTTT. This encodes CATSDLPDGPQHF.

V and J are TRBV7-9 and TRBJ2-7; 7 nucleotides line up with TRBD1. The trim removed 4 bases at V and 3 bases at J, leaving 12 bases unmatched. Germline V gives CDR1 SEHNR, CDR2 FQNEAQ (reference sequence). This CDR3 is 16 amino acids long. The CDR3 DNA sequence: TGTGCCAGCAGCTCTTTCCAGGGGGTTTCTTACTACGAGCAGTACTTC. Amino acids: CASSSFQGVSYYEQYF.

A few counts support this clonotype. The rearrangement uses TRBV4-2 and TRBJ2-7; D perhaps matches TRBD2 (6 bases). This CDR3 region has 14 residues. Germline V gene sequence: CDR1 LGHNA, CDR2 YNFKEQ. Trimming removed 1 base from V and 5 bases from J, with 12 bases in between. The CDR3 loop reads CASSQVLASDEQYF. DNA of the CDR3: TGTGCCAGCAGCCAAGTTCTAGCGTCGGACGAGCAGTACTTC.

This clonotype was seen a few times. Just one base apart from a much larger clone, this may be a read error. V gene TRBV28 combines with J gene TRBJ1-1; maybe TRBD1 (5 bases). The V gene lost 6 bases and the J gene lost 3 bases, with 11 bases spanning the gap. Per the germline V gene, CDR1 is MDHEN and CDR2 is SYDVKM. This CDR3 spans 13 amino acids. CDR3 in amino acids: CASSLQADTEAFF. The CDR3 nucleotides are TGTGCCAGCAGCTTACAGGCGGACACTGAAGCTTTCTTT.

The sample holds many counts of this clonotype. This chain uses TRBV29-1 with TRBJ2-1; 10 positions match TRBD2. The germline V gene encodes CDR1 SQVTM and CDR2 ANQGSEA. J lost 0 bases, V lost 5 bases, and 4 bases had no gene match. There are 15 residues in the CDR3. CDR3 DNA: TGCAGCGTTTTAGCGGGAGGCTTCTCCTACAATGAGCAGTTCTTC. Its translation: CSVLAGGFSYNEQFF.

Note on this clonotype: A read error may be the cause here, since a much bigger clone is one base away. This CDR3 fails to terminate in the conserved phenylalanine or tryptophan, so it likely reflects a read error. The V call is TRBV5-1, the J call TRBJ2-1, with TRBD2 matching 12 bases. The trim removed 4 bases at V and 7 bases at J, leaving 15 bases unmatched. The CDR3 has 18 residues. Germline values: CDR1 SGHRS, CDR2 YFSETQ. The CDR3, as DNA: TGCGCCAGCAGCCTTCCTAGCGGGGGGGCCGAGGGTAGAAATGAGCAGTTCCTC. Protein: CASSLPSGGAEGRNEQFL.

This clonotype was recorded many times. The CDR3 region has the DNA TGTGCCAGCACCTCAAGGACAGTGAACACTGAAGCTTTCTTT. Its protein is CASTSRTVNTEAFF. The V gene is TRBV12-3 or TRBV12-4, the J gene TRBJ1-1, with D possibly matching TRBD1 (6 bases). Trimming pared 7 bases from V and 0 bases from J, leaving 12 bases between. The CDR3 runs to 14 residues.

This clonotype has ten or more counts. The chain employs TRBV5-6 and TRBJ1-5; TRBD1 is a possible D gene (6 bases). Germline-derived CDR1 and CDR2 are SGHDT and YYEEEE. This CDR3 contains 15 residues. V lost 1 base and J lost 2, with 10 bases in between. The CDR3 DNA is TGTGCCAGCAGCTTGCAGGGGAAGGGCAATCAGCCCCAGCATTTT. This sequence encodes CASSLQGKGNQPQHF.

The chain recombines TRBV20-1 with TRBJ2-3, with 7 bases aligning to TRBD2. With V trimmed by 6 bases and J by 7 bases, 7 bases remained unmatched. The length of the CDR3 is 12 residues. In germline, CDR1 is DFQATT, CDR2 SNEGSKA (reference sequence). CDR3 region: CSAPRTRNTQYF. The CDR3, as DNA: TGCAGTGCCCCCAGGACTAGAAATACGCAGTATTTT.

This clonotype appeared many times. The chain carries TRBV4-2 and TRBJ1-6; maybe TRBD1 (5 bases). Germline V gives CDR1 LGHNA, CDR2 YNFKEQ. This CDR3 is built from 14 residues. V was pared by 2 bases and J by 9 bases, with 11 bases between. The CDR3: CASSQQGFSSPLHF. CDR3 nucleotides: TGTGCCAGCAGCCAACAGGGTTTTAGTTCACCCCTCCACTTT.

There are many counts of this clonotype. Written as DNA, the CDR3 is TGTGCCACGAGACTAGCGGGGGGTGTAGATACGCAGTATTTT. Amino acids: CATRLAGGVDTQYF. The chain recombines TRBV6-1 with TRBJ2-3; 13 nucleotides align to TRBD2. J lost 5 bases, V lost 10 bases, and 6 bases had no gene match. Germline V gene lookup returns CDR1 MNHNS and CDR2 SASEGT. This CDR3 is built from 14 residues.

This clonotype has a count of ten or more. The chain has TRBV6-1 and TRBJ2-2, with D possibly being TRBD2 (6 bases). The germline V and J ends were trimmed by 2 bases and 13 bases, with 11 bases remaining between them. Germline CDR1 and CDR2: MNHNS and SASEGT. The CDR3 contains 12 residues. CDR3 region: CASSERAEGLFF. The CDR3 DNA reads TGTGCCAGCAGTGAAAGGGCGGAGGGGCTGTTTTTT.